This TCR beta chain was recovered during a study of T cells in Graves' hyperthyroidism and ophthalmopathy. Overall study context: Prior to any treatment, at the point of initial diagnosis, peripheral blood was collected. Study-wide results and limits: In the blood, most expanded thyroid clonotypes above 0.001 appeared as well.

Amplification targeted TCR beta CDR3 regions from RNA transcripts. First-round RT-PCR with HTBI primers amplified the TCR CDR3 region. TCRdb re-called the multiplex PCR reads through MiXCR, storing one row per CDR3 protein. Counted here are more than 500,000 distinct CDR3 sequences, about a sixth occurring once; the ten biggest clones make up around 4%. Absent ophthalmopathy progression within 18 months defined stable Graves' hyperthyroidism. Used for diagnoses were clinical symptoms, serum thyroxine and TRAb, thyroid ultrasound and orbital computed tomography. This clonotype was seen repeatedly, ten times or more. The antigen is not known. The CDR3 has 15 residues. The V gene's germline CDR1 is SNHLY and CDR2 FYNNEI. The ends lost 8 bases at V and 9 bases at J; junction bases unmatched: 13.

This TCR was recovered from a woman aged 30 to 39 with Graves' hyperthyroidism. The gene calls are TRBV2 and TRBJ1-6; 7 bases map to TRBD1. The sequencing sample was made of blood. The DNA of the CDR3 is TGTGCCAGCTCCCCGATGGGACAGAAGATTTCACCCCTCCACTTT. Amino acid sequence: CASSPMGQKISPLHF.